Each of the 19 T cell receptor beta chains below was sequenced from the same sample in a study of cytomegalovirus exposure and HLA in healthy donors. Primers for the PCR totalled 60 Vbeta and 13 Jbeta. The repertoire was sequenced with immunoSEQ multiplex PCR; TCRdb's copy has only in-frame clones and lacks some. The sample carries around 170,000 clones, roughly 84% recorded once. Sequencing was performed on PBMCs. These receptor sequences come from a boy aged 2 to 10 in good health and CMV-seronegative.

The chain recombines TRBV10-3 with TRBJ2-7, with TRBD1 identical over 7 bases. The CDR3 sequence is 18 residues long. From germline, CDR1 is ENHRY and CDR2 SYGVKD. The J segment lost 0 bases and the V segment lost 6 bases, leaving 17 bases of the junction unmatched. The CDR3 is CAISHTGTGQDLSYEQYF. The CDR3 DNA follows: TGTGCCATCAGCCACACAGGAACCGGACAGGATCTCTCCTACGAGCAGTACTTC.

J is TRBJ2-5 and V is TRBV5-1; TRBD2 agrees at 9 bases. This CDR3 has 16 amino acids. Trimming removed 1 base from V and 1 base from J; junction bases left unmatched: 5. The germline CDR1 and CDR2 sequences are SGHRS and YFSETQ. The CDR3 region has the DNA TGCGCCAGCAGCTTGTGGAGTAGCGGGGGCCAAGAGACCCAGTACTTC. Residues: CASSLWSSGGQETQYF.

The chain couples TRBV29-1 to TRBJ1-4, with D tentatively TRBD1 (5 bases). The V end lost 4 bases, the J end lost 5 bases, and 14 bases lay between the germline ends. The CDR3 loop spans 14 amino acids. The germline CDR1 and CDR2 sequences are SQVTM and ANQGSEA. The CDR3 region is CSVAPGTDNEKLFF. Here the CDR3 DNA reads TGCAGCGTTGCCCCCGGGACTGACAATGAAAAACTGTTTTTT. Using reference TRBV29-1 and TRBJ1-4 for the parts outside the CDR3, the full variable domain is SAVISQKPSRDICQRGTSLTIQCQVDSQVTMMFWYRQQPGQSLTLIATANQGSEATYESGFVIDKFPISRPNLTFSTLTVSNMSPEDSSIYLCSVAPGTDNEKLFFGSGTQLSVL.

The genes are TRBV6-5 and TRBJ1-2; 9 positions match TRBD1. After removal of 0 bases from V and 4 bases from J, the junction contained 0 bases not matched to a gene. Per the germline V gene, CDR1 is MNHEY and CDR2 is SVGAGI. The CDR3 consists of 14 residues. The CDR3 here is CASSYSTGGYGYTF. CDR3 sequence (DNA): TGTGCCAGCAGTTACTCGACAGGGGGCTATGGCTACACCTTC.

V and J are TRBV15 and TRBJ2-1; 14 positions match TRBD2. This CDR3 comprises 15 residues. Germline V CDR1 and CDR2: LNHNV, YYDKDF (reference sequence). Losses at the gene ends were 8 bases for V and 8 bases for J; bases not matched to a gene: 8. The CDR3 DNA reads TGTGCCACCTCCCGGACTAGCGGGAGGTATTATGAGCAGTTCTTC. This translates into CATSRTSGRYYEQFF. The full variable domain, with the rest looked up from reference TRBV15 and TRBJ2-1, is DAMVIQNPRYQVTQFGKPVTLSCSQTLNHNVMYWYQQKSSQAPKLLFHYYDKDFNNEADTPDNFQSRRPNTSFCFLDIRSPGLGDTAMYLCATSRTSGRYYEQFFGPGTRLTVL.

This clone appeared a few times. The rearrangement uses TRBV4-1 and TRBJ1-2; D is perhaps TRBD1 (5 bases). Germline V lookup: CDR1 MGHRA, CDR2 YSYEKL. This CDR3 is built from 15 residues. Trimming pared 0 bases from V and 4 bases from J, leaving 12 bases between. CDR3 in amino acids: CASSQEVGVIYGYTF. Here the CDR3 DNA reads TGCGCCAGCAGCCAAGAAGTAGGGGTTATCTATGGCTACACCTTC.

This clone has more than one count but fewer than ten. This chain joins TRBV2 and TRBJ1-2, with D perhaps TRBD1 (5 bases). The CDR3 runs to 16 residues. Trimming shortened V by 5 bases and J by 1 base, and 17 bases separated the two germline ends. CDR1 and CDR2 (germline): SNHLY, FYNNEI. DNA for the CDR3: TGTGCCAGCAGTTTTGAGGGACTCGCTCTTAACTATGGCTACACCTTC. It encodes CASSFEGLALNYGYTF.

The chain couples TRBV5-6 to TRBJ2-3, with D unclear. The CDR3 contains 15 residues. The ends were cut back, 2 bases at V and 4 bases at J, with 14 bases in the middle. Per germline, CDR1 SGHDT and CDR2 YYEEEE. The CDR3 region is CASSFITPESDTQYF. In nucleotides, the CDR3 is TGTGCCAGCAGCTTTATTACGCCAGAATCAGATACGCAGTATTTT.

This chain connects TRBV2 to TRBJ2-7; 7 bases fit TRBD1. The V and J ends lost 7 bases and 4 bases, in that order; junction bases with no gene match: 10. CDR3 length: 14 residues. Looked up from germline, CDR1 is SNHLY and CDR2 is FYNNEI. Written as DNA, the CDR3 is TGTGCCAGCAATTGGCTTGAGGACAGGTACGAGCAGTACTTC. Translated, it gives CASNWLEDRYEQYF.

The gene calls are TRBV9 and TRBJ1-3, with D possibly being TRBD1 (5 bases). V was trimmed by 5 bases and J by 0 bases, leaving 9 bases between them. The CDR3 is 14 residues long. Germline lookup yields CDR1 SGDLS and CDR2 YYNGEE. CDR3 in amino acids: CASSAGLSGNTIYF. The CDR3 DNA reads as TGTGCCAGCAGTGCGGGGCTCTCTGGAAACACCATATATTTT.

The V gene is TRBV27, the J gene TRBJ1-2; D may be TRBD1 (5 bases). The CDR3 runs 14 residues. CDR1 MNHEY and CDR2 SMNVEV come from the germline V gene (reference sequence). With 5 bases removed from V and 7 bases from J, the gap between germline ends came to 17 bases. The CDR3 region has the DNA TGTGCCAGCAGTCGCGGGGGGGGTCTGTTTGGCTACACCTTC. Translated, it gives CASSRGGGLFGYTF.

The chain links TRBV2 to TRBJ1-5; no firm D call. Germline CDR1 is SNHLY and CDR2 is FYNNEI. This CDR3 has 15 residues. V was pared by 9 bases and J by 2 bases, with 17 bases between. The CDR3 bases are TGTGCCAGTGGGAGAGGGCCATGGGGCAATCAGCCCCAGCATTTT. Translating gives CASGRGPWGNQPQHF.

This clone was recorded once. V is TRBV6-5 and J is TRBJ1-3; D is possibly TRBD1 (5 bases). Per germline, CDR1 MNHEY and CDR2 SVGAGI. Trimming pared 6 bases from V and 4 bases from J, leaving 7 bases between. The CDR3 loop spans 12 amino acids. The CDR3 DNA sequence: TGTGCCAGCAGGGGGGGAGGAAACACCATATATTTT. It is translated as CASRGGGNTIYF.

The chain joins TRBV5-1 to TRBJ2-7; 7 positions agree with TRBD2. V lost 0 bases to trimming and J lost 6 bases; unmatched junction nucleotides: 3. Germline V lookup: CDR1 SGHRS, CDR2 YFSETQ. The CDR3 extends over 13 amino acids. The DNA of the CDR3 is TGCGCCAGCAGCTTGGTGGCTAGCGGCGAGCAGTACTTC. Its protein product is CASSLVASGEQYF.

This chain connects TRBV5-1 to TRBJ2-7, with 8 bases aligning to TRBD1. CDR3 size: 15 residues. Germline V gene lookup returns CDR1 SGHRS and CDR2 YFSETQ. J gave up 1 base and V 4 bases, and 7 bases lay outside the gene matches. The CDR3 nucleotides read TGCGCCAGCAGCCTCCGAGGACAGGGTTCCTACGAGCAGTACTTC. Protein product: CASSLRGQGSYEQYF.

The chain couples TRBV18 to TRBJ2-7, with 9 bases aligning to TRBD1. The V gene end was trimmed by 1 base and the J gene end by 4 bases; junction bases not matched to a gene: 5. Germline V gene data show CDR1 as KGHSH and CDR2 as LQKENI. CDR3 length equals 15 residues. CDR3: CASSPRVQGAYEQYF. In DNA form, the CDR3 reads TGTGCCAGCTCACCACGAGTACAGGGGGCTTACGAGCAGTACTTC.

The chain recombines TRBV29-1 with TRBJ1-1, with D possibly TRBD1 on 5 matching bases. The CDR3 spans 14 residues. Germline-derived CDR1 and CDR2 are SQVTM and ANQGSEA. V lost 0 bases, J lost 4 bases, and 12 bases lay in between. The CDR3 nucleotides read TGCAGCGTTGAAGACCGCAGGGAGGGCACTGAAGCTTTCTTT. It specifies CSVEDRREGTEAFF.

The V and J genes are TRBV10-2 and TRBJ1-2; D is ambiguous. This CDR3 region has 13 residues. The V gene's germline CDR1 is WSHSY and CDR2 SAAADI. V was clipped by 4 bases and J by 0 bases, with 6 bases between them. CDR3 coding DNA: TGCGCCAGCAGTGGAGGAGCTAACTATGGCTACACCTTC. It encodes CASSGGANYGYTF.

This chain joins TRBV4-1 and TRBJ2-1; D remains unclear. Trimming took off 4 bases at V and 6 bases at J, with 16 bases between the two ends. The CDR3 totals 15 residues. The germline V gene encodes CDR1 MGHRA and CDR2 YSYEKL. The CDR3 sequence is CASSRSPPRGNEQFF. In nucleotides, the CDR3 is TGCGCCAGCAGCCGATCCCCACCGAGAGGCAATGAGCAGTTCTTC.